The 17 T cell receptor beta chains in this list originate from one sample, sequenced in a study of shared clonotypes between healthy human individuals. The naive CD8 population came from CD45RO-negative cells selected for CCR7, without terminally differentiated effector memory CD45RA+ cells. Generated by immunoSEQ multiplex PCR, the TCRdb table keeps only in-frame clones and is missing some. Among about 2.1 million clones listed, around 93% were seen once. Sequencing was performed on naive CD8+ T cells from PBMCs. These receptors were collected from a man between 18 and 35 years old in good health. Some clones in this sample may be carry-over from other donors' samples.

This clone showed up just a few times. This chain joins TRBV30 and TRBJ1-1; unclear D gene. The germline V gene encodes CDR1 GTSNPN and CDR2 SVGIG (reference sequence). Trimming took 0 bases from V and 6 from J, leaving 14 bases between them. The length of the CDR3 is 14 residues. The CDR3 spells CAWSVLGRSAEAFF. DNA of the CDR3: TGTGCCTGGAGTGTACTGGGTAGGAGCGCTGAAGCTTTCTTT.

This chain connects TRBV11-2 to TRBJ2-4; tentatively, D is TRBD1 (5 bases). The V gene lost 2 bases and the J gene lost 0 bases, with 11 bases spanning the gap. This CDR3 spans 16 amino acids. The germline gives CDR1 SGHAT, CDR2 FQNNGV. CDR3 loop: CASSLFRGTAKNIQYF. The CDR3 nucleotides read TGTGCCAGCAGCTTATTTAGGGGCACAGCCAAAAACATTCAGTACTTC.

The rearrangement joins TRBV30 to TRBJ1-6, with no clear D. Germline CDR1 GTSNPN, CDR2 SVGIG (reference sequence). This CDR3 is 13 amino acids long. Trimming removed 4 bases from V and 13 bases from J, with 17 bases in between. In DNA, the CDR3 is TGTGCCTGGAATCATTCGGACTCCAGGCCCCTCCACTTT. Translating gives CAWNHSDSRPLHF.

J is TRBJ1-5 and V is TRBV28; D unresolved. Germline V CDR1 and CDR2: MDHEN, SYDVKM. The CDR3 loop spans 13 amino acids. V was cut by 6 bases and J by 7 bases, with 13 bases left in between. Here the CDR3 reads CASSPHPGQPQHF. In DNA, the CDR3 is TGTGCCAGCAGCCCCCATCCGGGACAGCCCCAGCATTTT.

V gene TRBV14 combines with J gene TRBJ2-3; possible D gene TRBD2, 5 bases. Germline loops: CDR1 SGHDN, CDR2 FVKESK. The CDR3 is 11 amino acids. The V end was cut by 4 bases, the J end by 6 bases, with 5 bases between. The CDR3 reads CASSPGDTQYF. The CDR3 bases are TGTGCCAGCAGCCCGGGGGATACGCAGTATTTT.

As DNA, the CDR3 is TGTGCCAGCAGCTTGGCCCTCCAGGGCCCCACAGATACGCAGTATTTT. Translation: CASSLALQGPTDTQYF. The J gene is TRBJ2-3, the V gene TRBV5-4; D perhaps matches TRBD1 (5 bases). The CDR3 covers 16 residues. V was shortened by 0 bases and J by 2 bases, with 13 bases between the two germline ends. Germline CDR1 reads SGHNT; CDR2 reads YYREEE (reference sequence). The full variable domain, rest sourced from reference TRBV5-4 and TRBJ2-3, is ETGVTQSPTHLIKTRGQQVTLRCSSQSGHNTVSWYQQALGQGPQFIFQYYREEENGRGNFPPRFSGLQFPNYSSELNVNALELDDSALYLCASSLALQGPTDTQYFGPGTRLTVL.

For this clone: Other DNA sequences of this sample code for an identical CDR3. The CDR3 region is CASSSGTSGHNEQFF. Written as DNA, the CDR3 is TGTGCCAGCAGTTCCGGGACTAGCGGGCACAATGAGCAGTTCTTC. This chain links TRBV27 with TRBJ2-1, with 12 bases fitting TRBD2. The V gene end was trimmed by 4 bases and the J gene end by 5 bases; junction bases not matched to a gene: 3. The germline CDR1 and CDR2 sequences are MNHEY and SMNVEV (reference sequence). The CDR3 is 15 amino acids.

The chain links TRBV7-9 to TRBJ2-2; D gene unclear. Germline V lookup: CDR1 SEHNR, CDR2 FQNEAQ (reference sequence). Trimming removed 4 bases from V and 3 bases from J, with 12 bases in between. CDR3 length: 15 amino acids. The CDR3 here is CASSSSQRDTGELFF. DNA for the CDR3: TGTGCCAGCAGCTCCTCCCAGAGAGACACCGGGGAGCTGTTTTTT.

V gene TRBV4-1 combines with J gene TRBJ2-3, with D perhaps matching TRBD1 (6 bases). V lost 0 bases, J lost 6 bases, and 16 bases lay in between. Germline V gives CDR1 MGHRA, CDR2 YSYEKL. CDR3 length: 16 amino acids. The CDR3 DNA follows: TGCGCCAGCAGCCAAGATGGGGGCGGGCCCGCGGATACGCAGTATTTT. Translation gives CASSQDGGGPADTQYF.

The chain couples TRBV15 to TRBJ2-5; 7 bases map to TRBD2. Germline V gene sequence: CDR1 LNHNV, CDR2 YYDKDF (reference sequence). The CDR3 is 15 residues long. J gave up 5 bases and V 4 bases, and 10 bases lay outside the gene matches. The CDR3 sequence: CATSIGTISGETQYF. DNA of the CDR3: TGTGCCACCAGCATCGGGACTATTTCCGGGGAGACCCAGTACTTC.

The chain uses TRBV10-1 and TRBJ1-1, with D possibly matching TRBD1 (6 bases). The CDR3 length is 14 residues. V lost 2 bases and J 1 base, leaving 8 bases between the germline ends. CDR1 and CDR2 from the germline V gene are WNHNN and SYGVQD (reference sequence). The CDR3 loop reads CASSEGTRNTEAFF. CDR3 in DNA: TGCGCCAGCAGTGAGGGGACAAGGAACACTGAAGCTTTCTTT.

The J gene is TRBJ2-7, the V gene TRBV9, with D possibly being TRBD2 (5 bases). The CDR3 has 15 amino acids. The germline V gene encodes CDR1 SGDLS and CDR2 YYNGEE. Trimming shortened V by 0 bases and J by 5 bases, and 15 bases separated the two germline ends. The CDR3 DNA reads TGTGCCAGCAGCGTAGAACTAGTACCTGTCGACGAGCAGTACTTC. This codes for CASSVELVPVDEQYF.

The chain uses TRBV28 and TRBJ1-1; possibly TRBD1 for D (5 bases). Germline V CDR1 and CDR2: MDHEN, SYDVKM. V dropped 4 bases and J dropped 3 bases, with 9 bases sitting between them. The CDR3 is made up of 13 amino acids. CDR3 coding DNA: TGTGCCAGCAGTTGGGGGGGTTACACTGAAGCTTTCTTT. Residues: CASSWGGYTEAFF.

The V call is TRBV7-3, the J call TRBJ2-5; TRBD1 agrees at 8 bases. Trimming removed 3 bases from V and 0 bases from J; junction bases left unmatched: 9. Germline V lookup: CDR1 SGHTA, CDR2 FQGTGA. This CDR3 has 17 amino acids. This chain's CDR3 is CASSFLPGQEYQETQYF. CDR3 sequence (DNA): TGTGCCAGCAGCTTCCTACCGGGACAGGAGTACCAAGAGACCCAGTACTTC. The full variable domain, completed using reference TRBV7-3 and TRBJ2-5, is GAGVSQTPSNKVTEKGKYVELRCDPISGHTALYWYRQSLGQGPEFLIYFQGTGAADDSGLPNDRFFAVRPEGSVSTLKIQRTERGDSAVYLCASSFLPGQEYQETQYFGPGTRLLVL.

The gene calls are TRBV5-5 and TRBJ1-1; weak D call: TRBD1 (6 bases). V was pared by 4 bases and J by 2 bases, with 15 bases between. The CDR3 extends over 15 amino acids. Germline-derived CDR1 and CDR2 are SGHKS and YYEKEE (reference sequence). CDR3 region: CASSPRQALNTEAFF. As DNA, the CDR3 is TGTGCCAGCAGCCCCCGACAGGCCCTAAACACTGAAGCTTTCTTT. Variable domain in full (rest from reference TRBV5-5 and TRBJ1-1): DAGVTQSPTHLIKTRGQQVTLRCSPISGHKSVSWYQQVLGQGPQFIFQYYEKEERGRGNFPDRFSARQFPNYSSELNVNALLLGDSALYLCASSPRQALNTEAFFGQGTRLTVV.

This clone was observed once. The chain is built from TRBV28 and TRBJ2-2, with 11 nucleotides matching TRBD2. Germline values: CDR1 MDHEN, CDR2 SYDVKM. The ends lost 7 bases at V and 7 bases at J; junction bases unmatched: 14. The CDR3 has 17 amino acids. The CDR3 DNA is TGTGCCAGCACCATCCCTAGGGTAGCGGGAGGGAACGGGGAGCTGTTTTTT. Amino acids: CASTIPRVAGGNGELFF. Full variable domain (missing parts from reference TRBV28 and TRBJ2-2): DVKVTQSSRYLVKRTGEKVFLECVQDMDHENMFWYRQDPGLGLRLIYFSYDVKMKEKGDIPEGYSVSREKKERFSLILESASTNQTSMYLCASTIPRVAGGNGELFFGEGSRLTVL.

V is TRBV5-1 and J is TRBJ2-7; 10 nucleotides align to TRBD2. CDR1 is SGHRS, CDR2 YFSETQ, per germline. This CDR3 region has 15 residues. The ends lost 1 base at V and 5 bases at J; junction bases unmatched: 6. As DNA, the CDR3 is TGCGCCAGCAGCTTGTTTCTAGCGGGAGTTGACGAGCAGTACTTC. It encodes CASSLFLAGVDEQYF.